What follows are 10 T cell receptor beta chains derived from one specimen sequenced in a study of T cell responses to AZD1222 COVID-19 vaccine. The assay was immunoSEQ multiplex PCR, and TCRdb's table has in-frame clones only and misses some. The table lists 170,000 or so clones, roughly nine tenths of them singletons. Material: peripheral blood, obtained on day 0 of AZD1222 vaccination. These receptors came from an adult in good health.

This sequence joins TRBV9 and TRBJ1-5, with D hard to call. The CDR3 has 13 amino acids. Germline V gene lookup returns CDR1 SGDLS and CDR2 YYNGEE. Trimming pared 2 bases from V and 9 bases from J, leaving 12 bases between. Here the CDR3 DNA reads TGTGCCAGCAGCGTCGATTTATATTGGCCCCAGCATTTT. Translation gives CASSVDLYWPQHF.

The chain is built from TRBV28 and TRBJ1-5; perhaps TRBD1 as D (6 bases). The germline V and J ends were trimmed by 9 bases and 3 bases, with 15 bases remaining between them. Germline V gives CDR1 MDHEN, CDR2 SYDVKM. There are 14 residues in the CDR3. DNA of the CDR3: TGTGCCAGTGACAGGTCTCGGGTCAATCAGCCCCAGCATTTT. Translated, it gives CASDRSRVNQPQHF.

The J gene is TRBJ2-2, the V gene TRBV6-4; D might be TRBD1 (6 bases). The CDR3 runs to 15 residues. CDR1 is MRHNA, CDR2 SNTAGT, per germline. The V and J ends lost 4 bases and 6 bases respectively, with 15 bases between them. In nucleotides, the CDR3 is TGTGCCAGCAGTGCACAGGGCGAGGGACCCGGGGAGCTGTTTTTT. This translates into CASSAQGEGPGELFF.

The chain has TRBV7-8 and TRBJ1-2; D remains unclear. CDR1 is SGHVS, CDR2 FQNEAQ, per germline. Trimming pared 5 bases from V and 6 bases from J, leaving 10 bases between. The CDR3 contains 12 residues. The CDR3 is CASSPGPNGYTF. Written as DNA, the CDR3 is TGTGCCAGCAGCCCCGGACCCAATGGCTACACCTTC.

This clone was recorded only once. Other DNA sequences in this sample translate to the same CDR3. V usage is TRBV5-1 and J usage is TRBJ1-2, with D maybe TRBD1 (5 bases). CDR3 size: 14 residues. Trimming removed 4 bases from V and 4 bases from J, with 14 bases in between. CDR1 is SGHRS and CDR2 is YFSETQ in the germline V gene. Here the CDR3 reads CASSPEGVGYGYTF. DNA of the CDR3: TGCGCCAGCAGCCCGGAAGGGGTGGGCTATGGCTACACCTTC. Filled out from reference TRBV5-1 and TRBJ1-2, the complete variable domain reads KAGVTQTPRYLIKTRGQQVTLSCSPISGHRSVSWYQQTPGQGLQFLFEYFSETQRNKGNFPGRFSGRQFSNSRSEMNVSTLELGDSALYLCASSPEGVGYGYTFGSGTRLTVV.

V gene TRBV16 combines with J gene TRBJ1-2; D might be TRBD1 (5 bases). The V end was cut by 0 bases, the J end by 4 bases, with 15 bases between. The V gene's germline CDR1 is KGHSY and CDR2 FQNENV. The CDR3 spans 16 residues. The CDR3 here is CASSQSVWGSSYGYTF. Written as DNA, the CDR3 is TGTGCCAGCAGCCAATCTGTCTGGGGGTCCTCCTATGGCTACACCTTC.

J is TRBJ2-1 and V is TRBV7-2, with D possibly matching TRBD2 (5 bases). This CDR3 is 17 amino acids long. Germline V gene lookup returns CDR1 SGHTA and CDR2 FQGNSA. Trimming removed 5 bases at V and 0 bases at J, with 17 bases between. CDR3 bases: TGTGCCAGCAGCGATCAACCGGGGTCTATCTCCTACAATGAGCAGTTCTTC. Translated, it gives CASSDQPGSISYNEQFF.

The V and J genes are TRBV27 and TRBJ2-1, with D perhaps matching TRBD1 (6 bases). The germline V and J ends were trimmed by 8 bases and 6 bases, with 29 bases remaining between them. The CDR3 is made up of 18 amino acids. The germline CDR1 and CDR2 sequences are MNHEY and SMNVEV (reference sequence). Written as DNA, the CDR3 is TGTGCCAGCGCTCCAGGGGATTCAACAGGACTCCTCCTCAATGAGCAGTTCTTC. It yields the protein CASAPGDSTGLLLNEQFF.

V is TRBV25-1 and J is TRBJ1-5; D possibly corresponds to TRBD1 (6 bases). V lost 1 base and J lost 6, with 13 bases in between. This CDR3 is built from 15 residues. Germline assignment: CDR1 MGHDK and CDR2 SYGVNS. The CDR3 reads CASSESGRGGQPQHF. The CDR3 bases are TGTGCCAGCAGTGAATCCGGCAGGGGAGGTCAGCCCCAGCATTTT.

The rearrangement uses TRBV9 and TRBJ2-2, with a possible D match to TRBD2 (7 bases). CDR3 length equals 18 residues. The germline V gene encodes CDR1 SGDLS and CDR2 YYNGEE. Trimming removed 0 bases at V and 4 bases at J, with 19 bases between. The CDR3 sequence is CASSVAGGGQRGTGELFF. CDR3 in DNA: TGTGCCAGCAGCGTAGCTGGGGGGGGGCAGAGAGGCACCGGGGAGCTGTTTTTT.